This T cell receptor beta chain was sequenced during a study of human T cells and chemical hapten exposure. This clonotype occurred many times. In the library, unique molecular identifiers were attached to individual cDNA molecules. TCRdb re-analysed the RACE reads in MiXCR, keeping a single row per CDR3 protein. The sample records 250,000 or so distinct CDR3 sequences, around 7.7% being singletons. Germline V gives CDR1 SQVTM, CDR2 ANQGSEA. The length of the CDR3 is 15 residues. V lost 6 bases and J lost 2, with 19 bases in between. Time point specified: pre-sensitization, week 0. Indicated treatment: therapeutic diphenylcyclopropenone sensitization with weekly scalp DPC.

The V and J genes are TRBV29-1 and TRBJ1-1, with D unclear. This receptor was obtained from a man between 18 and 35 years old with alopecia areata. Some clones in this sample may be carry-over from other donors' samples. The sequenced sample was whole blood, obtained in connection with sensitization to the hapten diphenylcyclopropenone (DPC). DNA of the CDR3: TGCAGCGTCCCAAGGGCTTCTTCTCTTAACACTGAAGCTTTCTTT. This codes for CSVPRASSLNTEAFF. The variable domain in full, with the rest retrieved from reference TRBV29-1 and TRBJ1-1, is SAVISQKPSRDICQRGTSLTIQCQVDSQVTMMFWYRQQPGQSLTLIATANQGSEATYESGFVIDKFPISRPNLTFSTLTVSNMSPEDSSIYLCSVPRASSLNTEAFFGQGTRLTVV.